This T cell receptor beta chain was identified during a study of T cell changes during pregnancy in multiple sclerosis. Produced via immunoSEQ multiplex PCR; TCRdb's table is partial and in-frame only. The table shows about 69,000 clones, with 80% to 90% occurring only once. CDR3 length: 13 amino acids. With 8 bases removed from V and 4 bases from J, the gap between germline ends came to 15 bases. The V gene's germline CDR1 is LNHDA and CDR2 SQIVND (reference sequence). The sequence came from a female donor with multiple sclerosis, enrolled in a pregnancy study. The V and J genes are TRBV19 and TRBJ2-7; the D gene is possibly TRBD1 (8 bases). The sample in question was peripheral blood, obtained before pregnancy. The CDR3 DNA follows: TGTGCCAGTGGCCCACAGGGGGGGTACGAGCAGTACTTC. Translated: CASGPQGGYEQYF.